Each of the 24 T cell receptor beta chains below was sequenced from the same sample in a study of circulating CD8 cells and anti-PD-1 response in melanoma. TCR libraries were prepared from 15 ng of total RNA with the QIAseq Immune Repertoire TCR panel. Using its own MiXCR run on the reads, TCRdb lists one record per CDR3 protein. The table shows about 410 distinct CDR3 sequences, with roughly 7% occurring only once. Sorting of live CD3+CD8+TCRalphabeta+ cells by PD-1 and/or TIGIT gave four subsets. Sequenced here: CD8+ T cells from PBMCs, sampled at baseline or after one month of anti-PD-1 therapy (not recorded which). The receptor source for this set is a human donor with melanoma.

This clonotype counts as medium-sized. The gene calls are TRBV2 and TRBJ2-7; TRBD1 aligns across 8 bases. The CDR3 sequence is 13 residues long. Germline assignment: CDR1 SNHLY and CDR2 FYNNEI. V lost 7 bases and J lost 3; bases outside the gene matches: 5. CDR3 DNA sequence: TGTGCCAGCACCGCCGGACAGGGCTACGAGCAGTACTTC. Amino acid sequence: CASTAGQGYEQYF.

This clonotype rates as medium-sized. This sequence joins TRBV28 and TRBJ2-2; TRBD2 is a possible D gene (5 bases). The CDR3 has 15 amino acids. The germline V and J ends were trimmed by 4 bases and 0 bases, with 9 bases remaining between them. Per the germline V gene, CDR1 is MDHEN and CDR2 is SYDVKM. CDR3 protein: CASSSADSNTGELFF. The CDR3 DNA reads TGTGCCAGCAGTTCAGCGGATTCGAACACCGGGGAGCTGTTTTTT.

By frequency in the sample, this clonotype is medium-sized. The CDR3 DNA follows: TGTGCCACCAGTGATTTAAAAGCGGGAGACACCGGGGAGCTGTTTTTT. It translates to CATSDLKAGDTGELFF. The V gene is TRBV24-1, the J gene TRBJ2-2, with 8 bases matching TRBD2. Germline V gene data show CDR1 as KGHDR and CDR2 as SFDVKD. This CDR3 comprises 16 residues. The junction had 3 bases not matched to a gene; V was cut back by 1 base and J by 3 bases.

This clonotype was seen a handful of times. A much larger clone differs by one base, so this may be a read error. This sequence joins TRBV29-1 and TRBJ2-5; either TRBD1 or TRBD2 may fit D (5 bases each). This CDR3 contains 19 residues. CDR1 is SQVTM and CDR2 is ANQGSEA in the germline V gene. V was pared by 5 bases and J by 5 bases, with 33 bases between. The DNA for the CDR3 is TGCAGCGTTAAAGGGGTGAACCCGCTAGGCGGGTTGGATTGGGAGACCCAGTACTTC. This translates into CSVKGVNPLGGLDWETQYF.

Sample share makes this clonotype large. One end of the junction is discordant with germline, which a read error may explain. The CDR3: CASREGTGGFQPQHF. CDR3 bases: TGTGCCAGCAGGGAAGGGACAGGGGGCTTTCAGCCCCAGCATTTT. This chain connects TRBV2 to TRBJ1-5; the match to TRBD1 covers 12 bases. This CDR3 has 15 residues. Germline CDR1 SNHLY, CDR2 FYNNEI. Full variable domain (missing parts from reference TRBV2 and TRBJ1-5): EPEVTQTPSHQVTQMGQEVILRCVPISNHLYFYWYRQILGQKVEFLVSFYNNEISEKSEIFDDQFSVERPDGSNFTLKIRSTKLEDSAMYFCASREGTGGFQPQHFGDGTRLSIL.

This clonotype is deemed hyperexpanded. V usage is TRBV20-1 and J usage is TRBJ2-7, with D perhaps TRBD1 or TRBD2 (5 bases each). The V end was cut by 5 bases, the J end by 0 bases, with 14 bases between. The CDR3 totals 14 residues. CDR1 and CDR2 from the germline V gene are DFQATT and SNEGSKA (reference sequence). CDR3 in DNA: TGCAGTGCTCCGGGGCAGGGCTTCTCCTACGAGCAGTACTTC. Amino acids: CSAPGQGFSYEQYF.

In its sample, this clonotype is medium-sized (0.01 to 0.1%). In nucleotides, the CDR3 is TGTGCCAGCAGTTTACTGGGGAATCCCTACGAGCAGTACTTC. Protein: CASSLLGNPYEQYF. The gene calls are TRBV6-2 or TRBV6-3 and TRBJ2-7; no reliable D call. V lost 4 bases and J lost 2, with 12 bases in between. The CDR3 spans 14 residues. Germline V CDR1 and CDR2: MNHEY, SVGEGT.

This clonotype rates as medium-sized. The V call is TRBV6-4, the J call TRBJ2-3, with 9 bases lining up with TRBD1. Unmatched junction bases numbered 6, after V lost 5 bases and J lost 3 bases. This CDR3 is built from 15 residues. The germline CDR1 and CDR2 sequences are MRHNA and SNTAGT. The chain's CDR3 is CASSTGQGETDTQYF. The CDR3 nucleotides read TGTGCCAGCAGTACGGGACAGGGTGAAACAGATACGCAGTATTTT.

This clonotype is medium-sized. The gene calls are TRBV28 and TRBJ2-2; 10 positions agree with TRBD2. With 4 bases clipped from V and 5 bases from J, the junction kept 4 bases outside the gene matches. Germline values: CDR1 MDHEN, CDR2 SYDVKM. The CDR3 loop spans 15 amino acids. The CDR3 coding sequence is TGTGCCAGCAGTTCCGGACTAGCGGAGACCGGGGAGCTGTTTTTT. The encoded protein is CASSSGLAETGELFF.

This clonotype ranks as large. This rearrangement joins TRBV28 to TRBJ2-1, with no clear D. Germline V gene lookup returns CDR1 MDHEN and CDR2 SYDVKM. Trimming took 6 bases from V and 6 from J, leaving 9 bases between them. The CDR3 is made up of 12 amino acids. The CDR3 loop reads CASRKEINEQFF. DNA for the CDR3: TGTGCCAGCAGAAAGGAGATCAATGAGCAGTTCTTC.

Sample share makes this clonotype medium-sized. The V and J genes are TRBV6-2 or TRBV6-3 and TRBJ2-2; the D is unclear. This CDR3 has 14 residues. V was clipped by 6 bases and J by 1 base, with 9 bases between them. From germline, CDR1 is MNHEY and CDR2 SVGEGT. CDR3 region: CASSSDGNTGELFF. The CDR3 coding sequence is TGTGCCAGCAGCTCGGACGGGAACACCGGGGAGCTGTTTTTT.

Concerning this clonotype itself: A clone one base away is much larger, so this may be a read error. The rearrangement uses TRBV14 and TRBJ2-4, with 8 bases lining up with TRBD2. CDR3 length equals 16 residues. Unmatched junction bases numbered 5, after V lost 1 base and J lost 3 bases. Germline V gives CDR1 SGHDN, CDR2 FVKESK. In DNA, the CDR3 is TGTGCCAGCAGCCAAGCTAGCGGGTGGGTCAAAAACATTCAGTACTTC. Translation gives CASSQASGWVKNIQYF.

This clonotype is deemed large. The chain couples TRBV6-5 to TRBJ2-7; 12 positions match TRBD2. J was trimmed by 3 bases and V by 6 bases; bases with no gene match: 6. Germline V CDR1 and CDR2: MNHEY, SVGAGI. The CDR3 has 15 residues. The CDR3 sequence is CASSHSTSGSYEQYF. The CDR3 DNA follows: TGTGCCAGCAGCCATTCGACTAGCGGGAGCTACGAGCAGTACTTC.

This clonotype is judged medium-sized. The chain has TRBV28 and TRBJ2-7; no clear D. V dropped 8 bases and J dropped 4 bases, with 6 bases sitting between them. The CDR3 consists of 10 residues. Germline V lookup: CDR1 MDHEN, CDR2 SYDVKM. CDR3 in amino acids: CASGEYEQYF. CDR3 DNA sequence: TGTGCCAGCGGAGAGTACGAGCAGTACTTC.

Judged by abundance, this clonotype is medium-sized (0.01 to 0.1%). V gene TRBV29-1 combines with J gene TRBJ2-1; the match to TRBD1 covers 7 bases. The V gene's germline CDR1 is SQVTM and CDR2 ANQGSEA. Trimming removed 5 bases from V and 7 bases from J; junction bases left unmatched: 5. The CDR3 is 12 residues long. CDR3 residues: CSVTGVVNEQFF. In DNA form, the CDR3 reads TGCAGCGTTACAGGGGTTGTGAATGAGCAGTTCTTC.

This clonotype is judged hyperexpanded. The chain joins TRBV28 to TRBJ1-1, with a tentative D call TRBD1 (5 bases). The V and J ends lost 7 bases and 6 bases respectively, with 18 bases between them. CDR3 length equals 14 residues. The germline V gene has CDR1 MDHEN and CDR2 SYDVKM. The chain's CDR3 is CASTLRGYYPEAFF. As DNA, the CDR3 is TGTGCCAGCACGCTTCGGGGGTACTACCCTGAAGCTTTCTTT.

This clonotype qualifies as large. V is TRBV28 and J is TRBJ2-2, with 9 bases fitting TRBD2. The CDR3 totals 18 residues. Germline V CDR1 and CDR2: MDHEN, SYDVKM. The ends lost 5 bases at V and 5 bases at J; junction bases unmatched: 15. This chain's CDR3 is CASSPWVAGAEGTGELFF. DNA for the CDR3: TGTGCCAGCAGTCCCTGGGTAGCGGGAGCGGAAGGTACCGGGGAGCTGTTTTTT.

This clonotype rates as large. The chain recombines TRBV2 with TRBJ2-7, with a tentative D call TRBD2 (6 bases). The V end was cut by 1 base, the J end by 2 bases, with 12 bases between. The length of the CDR3 is 15 residues. The germline gives CDR1 SNHLY, CDR2 FYNNEI. The CDR3 loop is CASSEGGTGAYEQYF. DNA of the CDR3: TGTGCCAGCAGTGAAGGCGGGACGGGTGCCTACGAGCAGTACTTC.

By share, this clonotype counts as medium-sized (0.01 to 0.1%). The CDR3 here is CASSLRTGVSYEQYF. The CDR3, as DNA: TGTGCCAGCAGTTTAAGGACAGGGGTCTCCTACGAGCAGTACTTC. The J gene is TRBJ2-7, the V gene TRBV28; 9 bases are shared with TRBD1. The V and J ends lost 2 bases and 0 bases, in that order; junction bases with no gene match: 2. The germline V gene encodes CDR1 MDHEN and CDR2 SYDVKM. There are 15 residues in the CDR3.

This clonotype is medium-sized (0.01 to 0.1%). The J gene is TRBJ1-6, the V gene TRBV28, with no clear D. In germline, CDR1 is MDHEN, CDR2 SYDVKM. Between the trimmed V and J ends, which lost 7 bases and 8 bases, there was a span of 12 bases. The CDR3 is 13 amino acids. CDR3 loop: CASKITTHSPLHF. Here the CDR3 DNA reads TGTGCCAGCAAGATCACGACCCATTCACCCCTCCACTTT.

This clonotype is categorized as large. Its ends do not fully match the called genes, so a read error is possible. The chain employs TRBV2 and TRBJ1-5; TRBD1 agrees at 12 bases. This CDR3 spans 15 amino acids. CDR1 is SNHLY, CDR2 FYNNEI, per germline. CDR3 sequence (DNA): TGTGTCAGCAGGGAAGGGACAGGGGGCTTTCAGCCCCAGCATTTT. Translation: CVSREGTGGFQPQHF.

This clonotype is medium-sized by share. The chain couples TRBV28 to TRBJ2-7, with D possibly called TRBD1 or TRBD2 (5 bases each). The CDR3 totals 15 residues. With 6 bases removed from V and 5 bases from J, the gap between germline ends came to 20 bases. Germline assignment: CDR1 MDHEN and CDR2 SYDVKM. CDR3 in amino acids: CASSWGLEGENEQYF. The CDR3 nucleotides are TGTGCCAGCAGCTGGGGCCTCGAGGGAGAGAACGAGCAGTACTTC.

The table lists this clonotype with a few counts. With a much larger clone just one base away, this may be a read error. CDR3 loop: CASSRDRGGSTGGLFF. CDR3 DNA: TGTGCCAGCAGTCGGGACAGGGGAGGTTCGACCGGGGGGCTGTTTTTT. The chain couples TRBV28 to TRBJ2-2; 10 bases match TRBD1. CDR1 is MDHEN, CDR2 SYDVKM, per germline. There are 16 residues in the CDR3.

This clonotype is large. The chain is built from TRBV19 and TRBJ2-1, with 11 bases matching TRBD2. Unmatched junction bases numbered 5, after V lost 6 bases and J lost 4 bases. The CDR3 loop spans 15 amino acids. In germline, CDR1 is LNHDA, CDR2 SQIVND (reference sequence). The CDR3 coding sequence is TGTGCCAGTAGCTCCCTAGCGGGAGGTTACAATGAGCAGTTCTTC. Translated, it gives CASSSLAGGYNEQFF.